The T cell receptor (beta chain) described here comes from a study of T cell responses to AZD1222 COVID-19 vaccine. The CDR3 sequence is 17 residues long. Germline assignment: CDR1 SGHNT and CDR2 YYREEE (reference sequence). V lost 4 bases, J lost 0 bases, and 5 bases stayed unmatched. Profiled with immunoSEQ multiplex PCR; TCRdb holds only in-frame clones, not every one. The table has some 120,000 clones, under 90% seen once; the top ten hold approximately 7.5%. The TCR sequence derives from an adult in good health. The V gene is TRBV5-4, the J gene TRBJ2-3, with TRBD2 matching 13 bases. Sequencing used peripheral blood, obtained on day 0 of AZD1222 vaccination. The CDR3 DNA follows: TGTGCCAGCAGCGCAGGGACTAGCGGGAAGAGCACAGATACGCAGTATTTT. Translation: CASSAGTSGKSTDTQYF.